The 19 T cell receptor beta chains below were found in one sample sequenced in a study of shared clonotypes between healthy human individuals. The protocol was immunoSEQ multiplex PCR, while the TCRdb copy is restricted to in-frame clones and leaves out a portion. Altogether about 2 million clones are present, about 95% being singletons, with the ten largest covering 1.2%. Positive CCR7 selection of CD45RO-negative cells yielded the naive CD8 cells, and terminally differentiated effector memory CD45RA+ cells were excluded. Input material: naive CD8+ T cells sorted from blood. The receptors here all came from a man aged 18 to 29 in good health.

As to this clone: This same CDR3 is encoded by further DNA sequences in the sample. This chain joins TRBV4-3 and TRBJ2-1; no definite D call. The CDR3 contains 14 residues. Trimming pared 0 bases from V and 4 bases from J, leaving 7 bases between. Germline CDR1 reads LGHNA; CDR2 reads YSLEER. This CDR3 is CASSQDSGYNEQFF. CDR3 coding DNA: TGCGCCAGCAGCCAAGATTCTGGTTACAATGAGCAGTTCTTC.

The chain is built from TRBV7-2 and TRBJ1-2; 11 nucleotides agree with TRBD1. Trimming took 6 bases from V and 5 from J; bases not matched to a gene: 2. Per the germline V gene, CDR1 is SGHTA and CDR2 is FQGNSA. This CDR3 is 13 amino acids long. CDR3: CASRGQGAYGYTF. The CDR3 nucleotides are TGTGCCAGCAGAGGACAGGGGGCGTATGGCTACACCTTC.

CDR3 in amino acids: CASSPLETQYF. The CDR3 DNA reads as TGTGCCAGCAGCCCACTGGAGACCCAGTACTTC. The gene calls are TRBV7-2 and TRBJ2-5, with D unresolved. Germline lookup yields CDR1 SGHTA and CDR2 FQGNSA. V shed 5 bases and J shed 5 bases, with 6 bases lying between them. This CDR3 contains 11 residues.

The V call is TRBV19, the J call TRBJ2-2; possible D gene TRBD2, 6 bases. This CDR3 contains 16 residues. Germline V lookup: CDR1 LNHDA, CDR2 SQIVND (reference sequence). V lost 4 bases and J 0 bases, leaving 12 bases between the germline ends. CDR3 DNA: TGTGCCAGTAGTACCACAGGAGGGGCGAACACCGGGGAGCTGTTTTTT. This sequence encodes CASSTTGGANTGELFF. Variable domain in full (rest from reference TRBV19 and TRBJ2-2): DGGITQSPKYLFRKEGQNVTLSCEQNLNHDAMYWYRQDPGQGLRLIYYSQIVNDFQKGDIAEGYSVSREKKESFPLTVTSAQKNPTAFYLCASSTTGGANTGELFFGEGSRLTVL.

On this clone itself: Other DNA sequences in the sample encode the same CDR3. The rearrangement joins TRBV13 to TRBJ2-7; 9 nucleotides line up with TRBD1. Germline loops: CDR1 PRHDT, CDR2 FYEKMQ (reference sequence). The CDR3 is 14 amino acids. V lost 5 bases, J lost 4 bases, and 6 bases stayed unmatched. Here the CDR3 reads CASSPPDRGYEQYF. The DNA of the CDR3 is TGTGCCAGCAGCCCCCCGGACAGGGGTTACGAGCAGTACTTC.

The V call is TRBV6-5, the J call TRBJ1-6, with D possibly being TRBD1 (6 bases). Trimming stripped 0 bases from V and 6 bases from J, with 12 bases between. Germline V gives CDR1 MNHEY, CDR2 SVGAGI. There are 16 residues in the CDR3. The CDR3 reads CASSYSGTLANSPLHF. DNA of the CDR3: TGTGCCAGCAGTTACTCAGGGACATTGGCTAATTCACCCCTCCACTTT.

As to this clone: Other DNA sequences in this specimen translate into the identical CDR3. CDR3 sequence reads: CASSEDGYEQYF. The CDR3 DNA sequence: TGTGCCAGCAGTGAGGACGGCTACGAGCAGTACTTC. The chain carries TRBV2 and TRBJ2-7; D gene unclear. Deletions cut 3 bases from V and 3 bases from J, with 6 bases between. Germline CDR1 is SNHLY and CDR2 is FYNNEI. This CDR3 comprises 12 residues. Together with reference TRBV2 and TRBJ2-7, the CDR3 gives the full variable domain: EPEVTQTPSHQVTQMGQEVILRCVPISNHLYFYWYRQILGQKVEFLVSFYNNEISEKSEIFDDQFSVERPDGSNFTLKIRSTKLEDSAMYFCASSEDGYEQYFGPGTRLTVT.

This clone was seen just once. The chain employs TRBV27 and TRBJ2-1, with 10 bases that match TRBD1. CDR1 is MNHEY, CDR2 SMNVEV, per germline (reference sequence). The length of the CDR3 is 16 residues. The junction had 3 bases not matched to a gene; V was cut back by 0 bases and J by 4 bases. The CDR3 sequence is CASSLSGQGIYNEQFF. The CDR3 DNA reads as TGTGCCAGCAGTTTATCGGGACAGGGGATATACAATGAGCAGTTCTTC.

The chain couples TRBV5-1 to TRBJ1-4, with 10 bases aligning to TRBD1. This CDR3 contains 15 residues. V trimming: 0 bases; J trimming: 6 bases; junction bases outside the gene matches: 2. Germline CDR1 and CDR2: SGHRS and YFSETQ. This CDR3 reads CASSLGTGGYEKLFF. The CDR3 DNA sequence: TGCGCCAGCAGCTTGGGGACAGGGGGTTATGAAAAACTGTTTTTT. The full variable domain, in which reference TRBV5-1 and TRBJ1-4 provide the parts outside the CDR3, is KAGVTQTPRYLIKTRGQQVTLSCSPISGHRSVSWYQQTPGQGLQFLFEYFSETQRNKGNFPGRFSGRQFSNSRSEMNVSTLELGDSALYLCASSLGTGGYEKLFFGSGTQLSVL.

CDR3 in DNA: TGTGCCAGCCGCATTGGAGGGGTACACACTGAAGCTTTCTTT. Its protein product is CASRIGGVHTEAFF. The chain carries TRBV27 and TRBJ1-1; possibly TRBD1 for D (5 bases). The CDR3 is 14 amino acids. V dropped 8 bases and J dropped 3 bases, with 16 bases sitting between them. Germline V gene sequence: CDR1 MNHEY, CDR2 SMNVEV (reference sequence).

This sequence joins TRBV2 and TRBJ1-6; D is possibly TRBD1 (5 bases). From germline, CDR1 is SNHLY and CDR2 FYNNEI. V was pared by 4 bases and J by 7 bases, with 8 bases between. The length of the CDR3 is 13 residues. The CDR3 reads CASSGDGNSPLHF. Here the CDR3 DNA reads TGTGCCAGCAGTGGGGACGGCAATTCACCCCTCCACTTT.

The chain uses TRBV7-9 and TRBJ1-3, with 8 bases aligning to TRBD1. Germline-derived CDR1 and CDR2 are SEHNR and FQNEAQ (reference sequence). V trimming: 5 bases; J trimming: 4 bases; junction bases outside the gene matches: 16. The CDR3 runs 18 residues. The CDR3 sequence is CASSPQGWQGAAGNTIYF. The CDR3 nucleotides are TGTGCCAGCAGCCCCCAAGGTTGGCAGGGGGCTGCCGGAAACACCATATATTTT.

This clone was observed a single time. The chain carries TRBV5-1 and TRBJ2-3, with 9 bases lining up with TRBD2. Per germline, CDR1 SGHRS and CDR2 YFSETQ. There are 17 residues in the CDR3. V trimming: 0 bases; J trimming: 2 bases; junction bases outside the gene matches: 7. The CDR3 is CASSLGTVAGATDTQYF. The CDR3 DNA is TGCGCCAGCAGCTTGGGGACAGTAGCGGGAGCCACAGATACGCAGTATTTT.

The chain couples TRBV2 to TRBJ2-2; 13 bases line up with TRBD2. J was trimmed by 0 bases and V by 1 base; bases with no gene match: 5. CDR1 SNHLY and CDR2 FYNNEI come from the germline V gene. CDR3 length equals 19 residues. CDR3 sequence: CASSEGTSGRAPNTGELFF. In nucleotides, the CDR3 is TGTGCCAGCAGTGAAGGCACTAGCGGGAGGGCCCCGAACACCGGGGAGCTGTTTTTT.

V is TRBV9 and J is TRBJ2-2; D ambiguous. Germline CDR1 and CDR2: SGDLS and YYNGEE. The V end was cut by 0 bases, the J end by 0 bases, with 6 bases between. The CDR3 is made up of 15 amino acids. The DNA for the CDR3 is TGTGCCAGCAGCGTAGGGATCTCGAACACCGGGGAGCTGTTTTTT. It codes for CASSVGISNTGELFF.

V gene TRBV7-9 combines with J gene TRBJ1-4; D uncertain. V dropped 1 base and J dropped 4 bases, with 7 bases sitting between them. The CDR3 runs 14 residues. Germline V gene data show CDR1 as SEHNR and CDR2 as FQNEAQ (reference sequence). CDR3 residues: CASSLGRNNEKLFF. The CDR3 region has the DNA TGTGCCAGCAGCTTAGGCCGGAATAATGAAAAACTGTTTTTT.

The chain combines TRBV5-4 with TRBJ2-3; TRBD2 matches 10 bases. Trimming removed 5 bases from V and 2 bases from J; junction bases left unmatched: 5. The CDR3 is 15 amino acids. Germline assignment: CDR1 SGHNT and CDR2 YYREEE (reference sequence). Written as DNA, the CDR3 is TGTGCCAGCAGTTTAGCGGGGGGCTTCACAGATACGCAGTATTTT. Amino acids: CASSLAGGFTDTQYF.

The CDR3 is CASSGTGSDTQYF. CDR3 nucleotide sequence: TGCGCCAGCAGCGGAACAGGGTCCGATACGCAGTATTTT. This sequence joins TRBV5-1 and TRBJ2-3; D possibly corresponds to TRBD1 (6 bases). The V and J ends lost 4 bases and 6 bases respectively, with 12 bases between them. The CDR3 consists of 13 residues. The germline V gene encodes CDR1 SGHRS and CDR2 YFSETQ.

The J gene is TRBJ2-1, the V gene TRBV7-6, with 8 bases lining up with TRBD2. V gave up 4 bases and J gave up 4 bases; unmatched junction bases: 12. Germline CDR1 reads SGHVS; CDR2 reads FNYEAQ. The CDR3 consists of 17 residues. The CDR3 DNA follows: TGTGCCAGCAGCTCCCCAGCGGGGGTACACACGTACAATGAGCAGTTCTTC. Amino acid sequence: CASSSPAGVHTYNEQFF.